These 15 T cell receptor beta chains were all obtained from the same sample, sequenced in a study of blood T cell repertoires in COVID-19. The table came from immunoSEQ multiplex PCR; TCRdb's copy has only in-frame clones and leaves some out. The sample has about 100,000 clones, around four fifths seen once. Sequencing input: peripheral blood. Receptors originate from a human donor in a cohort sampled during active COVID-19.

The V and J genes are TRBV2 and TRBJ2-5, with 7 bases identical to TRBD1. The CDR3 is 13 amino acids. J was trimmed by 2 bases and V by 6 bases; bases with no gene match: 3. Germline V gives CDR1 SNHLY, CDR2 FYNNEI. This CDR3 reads CASRTGWQETQYF. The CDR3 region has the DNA TGTGCCAGCAGGACAGGGTGGCAAGAGACCCAGTACTTC.

As DNA, the CDR3 is TGTGCCAGCAGCAAGGGACTAGCGGGAGGCTCCTACAATGAGCAGTTCTTC. The encoded protein is CASSKGLAGGSYNEQFF. The chain is built from TRBV5-5 and TRBJ2-1; 15 nucleotides align to TRBD2. Germline-derived CDR1 and CDR2 are SGHKS and YYEKEE (reference sequence). This CDR3 has 17 residues. Trimming removed 4 bases from V and 0 bases from J; junction bases left unmatched: 2.

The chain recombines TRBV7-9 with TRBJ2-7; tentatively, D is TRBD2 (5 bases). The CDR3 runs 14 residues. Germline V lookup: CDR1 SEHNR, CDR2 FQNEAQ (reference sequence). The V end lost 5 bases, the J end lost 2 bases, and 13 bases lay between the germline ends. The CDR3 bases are TGTGCCAGCAGCCCCCGGGAAGGAGCCTACGAGCAGTACTTC. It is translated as CASSPREGAYEQYF. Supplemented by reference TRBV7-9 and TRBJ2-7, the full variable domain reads DTGVSQNPRHKITKRGQNVTFRCDPISEHNRLYWYRQTLGQGPEFLTYFQNEAQLEKSRLLSDRFSAERPKGSFSTLEIQRTEQGDSAMYLCASSPREGAYEQYFGPGTRLTVT.

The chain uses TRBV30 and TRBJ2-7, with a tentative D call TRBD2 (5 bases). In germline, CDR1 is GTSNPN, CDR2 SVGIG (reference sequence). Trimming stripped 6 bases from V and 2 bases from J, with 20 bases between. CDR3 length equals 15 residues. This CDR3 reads CACKKYGEKTYEQYF. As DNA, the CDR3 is TGTGCCTGCAAAAAGTACGGGGAAAAGACCTACGAGCAGTACTTC.

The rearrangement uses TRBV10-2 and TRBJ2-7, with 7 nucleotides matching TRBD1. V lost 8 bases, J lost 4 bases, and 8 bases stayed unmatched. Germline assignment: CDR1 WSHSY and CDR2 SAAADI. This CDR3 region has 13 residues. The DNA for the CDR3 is TGCGCCAGCGGGCGAGGACAGGCATACGAGCAGTACTTC. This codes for CASGRGQAYEQYF.

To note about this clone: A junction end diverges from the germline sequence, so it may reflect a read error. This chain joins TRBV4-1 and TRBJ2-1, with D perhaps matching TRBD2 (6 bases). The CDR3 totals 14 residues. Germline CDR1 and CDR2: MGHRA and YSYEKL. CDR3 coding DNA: TGCGCCAGCAGCCTAGGAGGACGGGACTTGGCCACGCTCTTC. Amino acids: CASSLGGRDLATLF.

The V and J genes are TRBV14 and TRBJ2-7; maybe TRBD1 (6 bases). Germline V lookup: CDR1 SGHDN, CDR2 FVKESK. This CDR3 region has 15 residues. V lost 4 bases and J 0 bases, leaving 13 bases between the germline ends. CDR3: CASSRGLVPSYEQYF. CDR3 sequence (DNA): TGTGCCAGCAGCCGGGGGCTAGTCCCCTCCTACGAGCAGTACTTC.

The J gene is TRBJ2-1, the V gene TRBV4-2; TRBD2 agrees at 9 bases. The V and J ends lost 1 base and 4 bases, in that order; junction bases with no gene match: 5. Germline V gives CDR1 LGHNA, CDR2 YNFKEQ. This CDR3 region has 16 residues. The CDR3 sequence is CASSQGLAGPYNEQFF. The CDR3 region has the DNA TGTGCCAGCAGCCAAGGTCTAGCGGGACCGTACAATGAGCAGTTCTTC.

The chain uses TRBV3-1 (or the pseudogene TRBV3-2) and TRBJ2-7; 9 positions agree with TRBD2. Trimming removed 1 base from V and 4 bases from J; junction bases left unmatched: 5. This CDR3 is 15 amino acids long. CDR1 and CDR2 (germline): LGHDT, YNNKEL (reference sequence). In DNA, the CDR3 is TGTGCCAGCAGCCAAGGGCTAGCGGGGCATTACGAGCAGTACTTC. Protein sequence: CASSQGLAGHYEQYF.

The CDR3 loop is CASSIREKLFF. The CDR3 nucleotides are TGTGCCAGTAGTATACGTGAAAAACTGTTTTTT. The rearrangement uses TRBV19 and TRBJ1-4; D call uncertain. Trimming stripped 2 bases from V and 7 bases from J, with 2 bases between. CDR1 and CDR2 (germline): LNHDA, SQIVND (reference sequence). CDR3 size: 11 residues.

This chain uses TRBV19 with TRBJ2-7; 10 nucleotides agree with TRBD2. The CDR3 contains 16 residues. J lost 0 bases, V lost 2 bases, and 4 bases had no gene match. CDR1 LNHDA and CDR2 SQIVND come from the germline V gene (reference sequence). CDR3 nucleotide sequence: TGTGCCAGTAGTATAAACGAGCGGGGGGGCTCCTACGAGCAGTACTTC. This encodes CASSINERGGSYEQYF.

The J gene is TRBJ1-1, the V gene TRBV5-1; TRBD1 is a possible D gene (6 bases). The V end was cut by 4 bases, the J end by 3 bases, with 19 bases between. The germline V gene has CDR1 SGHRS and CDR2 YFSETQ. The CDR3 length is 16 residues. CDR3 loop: CASSQKQGVLDTEAFF. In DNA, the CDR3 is TGCGCCAGCAGCCAAAAACAGGGAGTCTTGGACACTGAAGCTTTCTTT.

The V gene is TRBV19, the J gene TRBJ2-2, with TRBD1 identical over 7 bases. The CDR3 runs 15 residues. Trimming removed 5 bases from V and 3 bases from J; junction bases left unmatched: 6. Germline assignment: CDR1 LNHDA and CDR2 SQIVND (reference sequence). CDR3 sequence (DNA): TGTGCCAGTAGTTTACAGGGGACCGACACCGGGGAGCTGTTTTTT. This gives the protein CASSLQGTDTGELFF.

The CDR3 reads CASSEVWGQGQPQHF. The DNA of the CDR3 is TGTGCCAGCAGTGAAGTTTGGGGGCAAGGGCAGCCCCAGCATTTT. The chain uses TRBV2 and TRBJ1-5; D is possibly TRBD1 (6 bases). Trimming left V 1 base short and J 7 bases short, with 14 bases between. CDR3 size: 15 residues. Germline assignment: CDR1 SNHLY and CDR2 FYNNEI. Combining the CDR3 with reference TRBV2 and TRBJ1-5 gives the whole variable domain EPEVTQTPSHQVTQMGQEVILRCVPISNHLYFYWYRQILGQKVEFLVSFYNNEISEKSEIFDDQFSVERPDGSNFTLKIRSTKLEDSAMYFCASSEVWGQGQPQHFGDGTRLSIL.

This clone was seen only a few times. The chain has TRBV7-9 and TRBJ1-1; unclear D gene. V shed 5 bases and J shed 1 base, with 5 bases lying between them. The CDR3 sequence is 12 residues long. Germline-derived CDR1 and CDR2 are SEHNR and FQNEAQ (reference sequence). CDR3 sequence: CASSLWNTEAFF. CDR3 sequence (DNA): TGTGCCAGCAGCCTTTGGAACACTGAAGCTTTCTTT. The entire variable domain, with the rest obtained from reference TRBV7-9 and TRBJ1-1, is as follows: DTGVSQNPRHKITKRGQNVTFRCDPISEHNRLYWYRQTLGQGPEFLTYFQNEAQLEKSRLLSDRFSAERPKGSFSTLEIQRTEQGDSAMYLCASSLWNTEAFFGQGTRLTVV.